The T cell receptor (beta chain) described here comes from a study of breast tumors, draining lymph nodes, adjacent tissues. Trimming at V came to 5 bases and at J to 6 bases, leaving 10 bases not matched to a gene. Germline CDR1 and CDR2: DFQATT and SNEGSKA (reference sequence). The CDR3 extends over 14 amino acids. TCRdb analysed the multiplex PCR reads with MiXCR anew, one entry per CDR3 protein. The sample consists of 170,000 or so distinct CDR3 sequences, 30% to 35% of them appearing once. This clonotype was detected only a few times. Its specificity is not known. A much bigger clone sits one base away, suggesting this may be a read error. Study findings and constraints: Most tumor T cells seemingly derive from lymph node, then expand in tumor. Tumor repertoires ranked between lymph nodes and nontumor tissue in diversity, with V and J gene preferences. Data only fit, rather than demonstrated, lymph node origin of most tumor T cells. Luminal-like breast cancer showed significantly greater tumor-nontumor repertoire similarity than basal-like breast cancer did.

Breast cancer patients provided tissue from their axillary draining lymph nodes. Sequenced input: axillary lymph node tissue. The TCR was taken from a female donor with breast cancer. Some clones in this sample may be carry-over from other donors' samples. The chain employs TRBV20-1 and TRBJ2-7; TRBD2 agrees at 10 bases. The CDR3 sequence: CSAPTSGSPSEQYF. CDR3 DNA sequence: TGCAGTGCTCCGACTAGCGGGTCCCCGTCCGAGCAGTACTTC.